The clone carrying this TCR beta chain appeared a single time. The assay was immunoSEQ multiplex PCR, and TCRdb's table has in-frame clones only and misses some. The repertoire consists of some 200,000 clones, with 87% occurring once and the leading ten covering 10%. This record comes from a study of blood T cell repertoires in COVID-19. Study-wide background: PBMCs, B-cell-depleted T cells, or T cells provided the cDNA or gDNA that made up the material.

The CDR3 is made up of 13 amino acids. V was clipped by 6 bases and J by 5 bases; unmatched bases: 5. Germline-derived CDR1 and CDR2 are WSHSY and SAAADI. Sequencing used PBMCs or T cells enriched from blood (not recorded which). The receptor was derived from a man younger than 35 with acute COVID-19. The chain recombines TRBV10-2 with TRBJ1-2, with 8 bases aligning to TRBD1. CDR3 sequence: CASRGQGRYGYTF. The DNA of the CDR3 is TGCGCCAGCAGAGGACAGGGTCGGTATGGCTACACCTTC.